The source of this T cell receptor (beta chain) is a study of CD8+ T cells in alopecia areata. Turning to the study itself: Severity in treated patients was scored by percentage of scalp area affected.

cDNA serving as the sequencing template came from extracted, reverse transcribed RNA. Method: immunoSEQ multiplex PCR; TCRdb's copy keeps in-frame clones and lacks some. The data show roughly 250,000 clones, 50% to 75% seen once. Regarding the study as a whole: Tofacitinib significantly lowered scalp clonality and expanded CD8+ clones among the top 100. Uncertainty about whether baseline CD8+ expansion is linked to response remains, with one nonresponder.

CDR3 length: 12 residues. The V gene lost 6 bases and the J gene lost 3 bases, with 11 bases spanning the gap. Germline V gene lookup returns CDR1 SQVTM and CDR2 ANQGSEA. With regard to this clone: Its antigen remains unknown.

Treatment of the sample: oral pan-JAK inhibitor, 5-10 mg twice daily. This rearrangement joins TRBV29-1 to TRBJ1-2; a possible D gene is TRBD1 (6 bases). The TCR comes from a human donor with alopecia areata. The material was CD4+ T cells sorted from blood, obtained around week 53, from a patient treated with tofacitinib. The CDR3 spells CSVDTGYYGYTF. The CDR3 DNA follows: TGCAGCGTGGATACAGGGTACTATGGCTACACCTTC.